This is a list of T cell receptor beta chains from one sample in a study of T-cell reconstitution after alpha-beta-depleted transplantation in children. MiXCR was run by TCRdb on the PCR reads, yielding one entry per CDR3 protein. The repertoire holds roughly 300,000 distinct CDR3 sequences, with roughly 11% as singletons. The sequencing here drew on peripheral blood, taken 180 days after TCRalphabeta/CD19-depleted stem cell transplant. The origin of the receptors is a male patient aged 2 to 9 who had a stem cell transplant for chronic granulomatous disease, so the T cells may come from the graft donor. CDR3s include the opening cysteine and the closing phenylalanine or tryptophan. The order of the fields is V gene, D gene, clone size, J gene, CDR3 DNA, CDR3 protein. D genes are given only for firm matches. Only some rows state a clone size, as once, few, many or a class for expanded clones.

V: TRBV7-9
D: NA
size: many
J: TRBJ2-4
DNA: TGTGCCAGCAACAGGGGGGGAAACATTCAGTACTTC
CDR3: CASNRGGNIQYF

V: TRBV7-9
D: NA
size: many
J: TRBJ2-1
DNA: TGTGCCAGCAGCCACCCCGGGTCTGACAATGAGCAGTTCTTC
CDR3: CASSHPGSDNEQFF

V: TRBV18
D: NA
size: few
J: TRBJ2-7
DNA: TGTGCCAGCTCACCACACAAGGGGGACTACGAGCAGTACTTC
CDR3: CASSPHKGDYEQYF

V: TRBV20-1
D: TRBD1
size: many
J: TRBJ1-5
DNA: TGCAGTGCTCCTACAGGGGAGGGACAGCCCCAGCATTTT
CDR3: CSAPTGEGQPQHF

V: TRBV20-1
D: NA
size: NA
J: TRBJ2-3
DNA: TGCAGTGCTAGGGTCCCGGTTTCGGATACGCAGTATTTT
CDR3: CSARVPVSDTQYF

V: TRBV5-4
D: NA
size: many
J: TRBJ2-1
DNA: TGTGCCAGCAGCTTGGGGGTTGGGGCGGGGGCGTTTATAAAATACAATGAGCAGTTCTTC
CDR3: CASSLGVGAGAFIKYNEQFF

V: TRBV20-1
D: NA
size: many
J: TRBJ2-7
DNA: TGCAGTGCTAGAGACGCCACGCGTTTCGGGAGCCCCGGTTCCTACGAGCAGTACTTC
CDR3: CSARDATRFGSPGSYEQYF

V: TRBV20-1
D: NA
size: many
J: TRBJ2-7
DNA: TGCAGTGCTCACTGGGGGTCCGCCTACGAGCAGTACTTC
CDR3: CSAHWGSAYEQYF

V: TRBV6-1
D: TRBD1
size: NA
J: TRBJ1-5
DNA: TGTGTCAGCACCAGGACAGGGGGCGGCAATCAGCCCCAGCATTTT
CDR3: CVSTRTGGGNQPQHF

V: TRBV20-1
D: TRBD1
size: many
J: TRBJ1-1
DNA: TGCAGTGCTCCACGGACAGGGACGAACACTGAAGCTTTCTTT
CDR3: CSAPRTGTNTEAFF

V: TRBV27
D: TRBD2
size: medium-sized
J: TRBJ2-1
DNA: TGTGCCAGCAGTGGGGACTACGGGAGCCCCTACAATGAGCAGTTCTTC
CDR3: CASSGDYGSPYNEQFF

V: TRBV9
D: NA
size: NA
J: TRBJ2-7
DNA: TGTGCCAGCAGCGTGGGGACAAGCACCTACGAGCAGTACTTC
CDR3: CASSVGTSTYEQYF

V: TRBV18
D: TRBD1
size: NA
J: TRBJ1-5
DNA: TGTGCCAGCTCACCACGACAGGGGGCTGATCAGCCCCAGCATTTT
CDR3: CASSPRQGADQPQHF

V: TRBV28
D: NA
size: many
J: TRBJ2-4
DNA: TGTGCCAGCAGTTTGGGTGGTAAGGGCCAACCGAACATTCAGTACTTC
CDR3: CASSLGGKGQPNIQYF

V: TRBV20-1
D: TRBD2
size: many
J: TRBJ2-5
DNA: TGCAGTGCAGGGACTAGCGGGAGCGTAGAGACCCAGTACTTC
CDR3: CSAGTSGSVETQYF

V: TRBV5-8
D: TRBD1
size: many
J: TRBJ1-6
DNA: TGTGCCAGCAGGCCGGGACAGGGGGCTTATAATTCACCCCTCCACTTT
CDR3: CASRPGQGAYNSPLHF

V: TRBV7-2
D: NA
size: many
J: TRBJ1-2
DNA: TGTGCCAGCAGCTCCAGACCCTATGGCTACACCTTC
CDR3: CASSSRPYGYTF

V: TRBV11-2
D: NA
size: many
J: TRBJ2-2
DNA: TGTGCCAGCAGCTTAGGCCAAGGGACCGGGGAGCTGTTTTTT
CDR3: CASSLGQGTGELFF

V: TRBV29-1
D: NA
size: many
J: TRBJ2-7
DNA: TGCAGCGTTGTCGCGAACTCCTACGAGCAGTACTTC
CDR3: CSVVANSYEQYF

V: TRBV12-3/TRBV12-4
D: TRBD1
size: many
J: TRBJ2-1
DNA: TGTGCCAGCAGTTTTCTAGTTGGACAGGGAGCTCTCAATGAGCAGTTCTTC
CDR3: CASSFLVGQGALNEQFF

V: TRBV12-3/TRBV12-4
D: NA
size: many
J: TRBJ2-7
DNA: TGTGCCAGCACTCGCCAGGGGCTCCCGGGGGACGAGCAGTACTTC
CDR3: CASTRQGLPGDEQYF

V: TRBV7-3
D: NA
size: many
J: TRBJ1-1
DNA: TGTGCCAGCAGCTTCTCAGGAGGACGCGGGACTGAAGCTTTCTTT
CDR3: CASSFSGGRGTEAFF

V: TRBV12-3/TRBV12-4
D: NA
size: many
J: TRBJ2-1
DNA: TGTGCCAGCAGTTTTGTAGTCCCTAGCGATGAGCAGTTCTTC
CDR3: CASSFVVPSDEQFF

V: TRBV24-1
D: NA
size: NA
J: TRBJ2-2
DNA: TGTGCCACCACGGACACGAACACCGGGGAGCTGTTTTTT
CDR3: CATTDTNTGELFF

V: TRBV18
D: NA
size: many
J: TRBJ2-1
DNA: TGTGCCAGCTCACCGAGGGGGGGACAGGCCTACAATGAGCAGTTCTTC
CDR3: CASSPRGGQAYNEQFF

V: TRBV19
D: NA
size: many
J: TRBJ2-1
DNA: TGTGCCAGTAGTTTCGGAGGTTACTACAATGAGCAGTTCTTC
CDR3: CASSFGGYYNEQFF

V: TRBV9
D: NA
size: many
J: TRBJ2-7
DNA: TGTGCCAGCAGCGTATTCTGCCGGGGACCGTTCTACGAGCAGTACTTC
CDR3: CASSVFCRGPFYEQYF

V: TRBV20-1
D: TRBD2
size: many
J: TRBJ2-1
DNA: TGCAGTGCTCCTCTAGCGGGATTGGATGAGCAGTTCTTC
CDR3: CSAPLAGLDEQFF

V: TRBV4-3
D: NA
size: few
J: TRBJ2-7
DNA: TGCGCCAGCAGCCAAGATTTAGGGGGAGGGCTCTACGAGCAGTACTTC
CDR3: CASSQDLGGGLYEQYF

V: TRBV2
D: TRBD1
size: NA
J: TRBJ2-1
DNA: TGTGCCAGCAGTATTCAACAGGGGGCAATCGGCAATGAGCAGTTCTTC
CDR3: CASSIQQGAIGNEQFF

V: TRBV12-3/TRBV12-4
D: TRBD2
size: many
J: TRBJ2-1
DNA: TGTGCCAGCAGCCTTAGCGGGAGTGCGAATGAGCAGTTCTTC
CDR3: CASSLSGSANEQFF

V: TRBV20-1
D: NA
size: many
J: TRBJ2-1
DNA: TGCAGTGCTAGAGCCCGAGGGAATGAGCAGTTCTTC
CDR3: CSARARGNEQFF

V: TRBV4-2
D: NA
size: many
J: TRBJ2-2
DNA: TGTGCCAGCAGCCAAGTGGTGACCGGGGAGCTGTTTTTT
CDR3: CASSQVVTGELFF

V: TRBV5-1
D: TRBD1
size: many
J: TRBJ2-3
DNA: TGCGCCAGCAGCTTGGGGGCCGGGACAGCGAGCACAGATACGCAGTATTTT
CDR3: CASSLGAGTASTDTQYF

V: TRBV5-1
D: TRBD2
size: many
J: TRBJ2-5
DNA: TGCGCCAGCAGCTCGGGTAAAAGGGGACTAGCGACCCAGTACTTC
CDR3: CASSSGKRGLATQYF

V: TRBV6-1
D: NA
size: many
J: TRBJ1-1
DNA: TGTGCCAGCAGTGAAGCGGGATCGGGCACTGAAGCTTTCTTT
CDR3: CASSEAGSGTEAFF

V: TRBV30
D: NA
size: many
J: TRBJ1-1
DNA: TGTGCCTGGAGCCCGGCAGATGGTCTCGCAGCTTTCTTT
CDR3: CAWSPADGLAAFF

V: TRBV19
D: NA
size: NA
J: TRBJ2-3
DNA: TGTGCCAGTAGTAGGACGAAGGGCACAGATACGCAGTATTTT
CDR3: CASSRTKGTDTQYF

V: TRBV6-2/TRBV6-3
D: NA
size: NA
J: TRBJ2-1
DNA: TGTGCCAGCAGCATCCGGAGGAATTCCTACAATGAGCAGTTCTTC
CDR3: CASSIRRNSYNEQFF

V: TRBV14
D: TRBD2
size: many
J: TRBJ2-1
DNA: TGTGCCAGCAGCCAAGAGCGAGCGGGACGCTACAATGAGCAGTTCTTC
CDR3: CASSQERAGRYNEQFF

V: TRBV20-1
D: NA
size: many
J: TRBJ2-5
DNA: TGCAGTGCTAGAAGAGGCGGAGGGGACCAAGAGACCCAGTACTTC
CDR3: CSARRGGGDQETQYF